One and the same sample provided the 3 T cell receptor beta chains below, sequenced in a study of cytomegalovirus exposure and HLA in healthy donors. Clones were read by immunoSEQ multiplex PCR, and TCRdb kept only the in-frame ones, dropping some. The table records roughly 150,000 clones, more than 85% of them present only once. Sequencing was performed on PBMCs. These receptors were collected from a man aged 18 to 30 in good health and CMV-seropositive.

This chain links TRBV19 with TRBJ1-2, with D perhaps matching TRBD1 (5 bases). From germline, CDR1 is LNHDA and CDR2 SQIVND (reference sequence). The CDR3 spans 13 residues. V was cut by 3 bases and J by 6 bases, with 11 bases left in between. CDR3 protein: CASSMAGVDGYTF. The CDR3 bases are TGTGCCAGTAGTATGGCGGGGGTTGATGGCTACACCTTC.

Here the CDR3 DNA reads TGTGCCAGCAGTCCAAACCCGGGGCGGACAGGGGAGGCTTTCTTT. Its protein is CASSPNPGRTGEAFF. This chain joins TRBV6-5 and TRBJ1-1; 9 positions agree with TRBD1. There are 15 residues in the CDR3. CDR1 MNHEY and CDR2 SVGAGI come from the germline V gene. Unmatched junction bases numbered 15, after V lost 5 bases and J lost 11 bases.

The V gene is TRBV2, the J gene TRBJ2-7; 8 bases line up with TRBD1. Looked up from germline, CDR1 is SNHLY and CDR2 is FYNNEI. The CDR3 is 17 residues long. V shed 2 bases and J 0 bases; nucleotides not matched to a gene: 9. CDR3 in amino acids: CASSEKESGTGSYEQYF. CDR3 bases: TGTGCCAGCAGTGAAAAGGAGTCCGGGACAGGCTCCTACGAGCAGTACTTC.